This T cell receptor beta chain came from a study of human T cells and chemical hapten exposure (dated by TCRdb to the early 2020s). Some background on the complete study: For sensitization, 2% DPC in acetone was applied to an approximately 2 cm by approximately 2 cm area of upper inner arm skin. Blood was sampled from patients pre-sensitization (week 0) and at 2, 6 and about 24 weeks after DPC sensitization. Peripheral blood TCR repertoire changes were tracked in vivo in alopecia patients during primary and secondary sensitization to the hapten diphenylcyclopropenone (DPC). Libraries were combined into a pool for sequencing, and differences in TCR yield between samples came mainly from small differences in library volumes within the pool. Roughly 30 alopecia patients provided blood for TCR sequencing at one to four time points (pre-sensitization, 2, 6 and 24 weeks). Patch tests used Finn chambers with 0.01% DPC on the upper back, scored after 6 days by International Contact Dermatitis Research Group standards. Weekly therapeutic DPC doses were additionally applied to the scalp of patients throughout the roughly 23-week study period. The mostly female patient cohort included alopecia areata with under or over 50% scalp involvement, alopecia totalis and alopecia universalis. On the study overall, not on this receptor specifically: After repeated subsampling, changes were observed in the strength of the expansion versus patch-test correlation and in the threshold at which the correlation became significant. Compared with pre-sensitization or healthy control sets, expanded TCRs formed significantly more large CDR3 similarity clusters, which is consistent with antigen-driven responses. A positive correlation was found between the number of PT1 expanded TCRs and patch test score, with significance reached at thresholds 8, 16 and 32 but not 4. Alopecia, a presumed autoimmune disease, was present in all patients, so the immune response of the patients might differ from that of healthy individuals. DPC sensitization did not change how many TCRs were above 1 in 1000 frequency, and no evidence was found of alterations in global repertoire structure.

This clonotype came up many times. Which antigen it targets is not known. Qualities for individual bases were not recorded, and no much larger clone is one base off. From a lookup of the germline V gene (reference sequence), CDR1 and CDR2 are LNHDA and SQIVND. From its cysteine to its phenylalanine, the CDR3 spans 18 amino acids. The only DNA kept is the CDR3, 54 bases in frame from the first base. Trimming takes 3 bases from V and 0 bases from J, and the germline ends sit 15 bases apart. In the paper's terms, the time point label means: pre-sensitization, week 0. According to the study, the label for this sample's treatment or condition signals: therapeutic diphenylcyclopropenone sensitization with weekly scalp DPC. Blood at each patch-test visit was drawn before the patch test was applied. Eligible patients were aged 18 to 70, diagnosed with alopecia, deemed suitable for DPC therapy, and excluded if pregnant. Total RNA was extracted from unfractionated whole blood collected in Tempus Blood RNA tubes.

The receptor library was made with RACE. The reads were generated on a NextSeq 500. During library preparation, unique molecular identifiers were attached to individual cDNA molecules so that TCRs could be counted in a quantitative, reproducible way. Both TCR alpha and TCR beta chains were sequenced from each blood RNA sample. In the authors' own workflow: The median number of TCRs per sample was approximately 96,000, ranging from roughly 23,224 to 690,600. The Decombinator software suite was used to annotate V, J and CDR3 in the TCR reads. For the PS versus PT1 abundance plots, all samples were subsampled to the same number of TCRs (28,000). Expanded TCRs were defined as absent before sensitization and observed at least eight times at the 2-week time point. TCRdb reworked the public reads: Q25 trimming with fastp, MiXCR clone assembly, productive beta chains retained. CDR3 protein duplicates are merged, each entry listing the most common genes and DNA. These V and J calls rely on TCRdb rather than the paper's analysis. For this sample there are tens of thousands of distinct CDR3 sequences; about 6.7% appear just once. Clones ranked in the top ten supply 1.6% of the sample.

The TCR originated in a woman aged 25 to 39 with alopecia areata. Some clones in this sample may be carry-over from other donors' samples. The rearranged chain carries TRBV19 and TRBJ1-6, with the identity of the D gene unclear. The sample here was whole blood, taken in connection with sensitization to the hapten diphenylcyclopropenone (DPC). The bases read TGTGCCAGTAGTATCCGGTTTTTGGGTAGCTCCTATAATTCACCCCTCCACTTT. Translated, this is CASSIRFLGSSYNSPLHF. The full variable domain, with segments outside the CDR3 supplied by the reference TRBV19 and TRBJ1-6 proteins, appears as DGGITQSPKYLFRKEGQNVTLSCEQNLNHDAMYWYRQDPGQGLRLIYYSQIVNDFQKGDIAEGYSVSREKKESFPLTVTSAQKNPTAFYLCASSIRFLGSSYNSPLHFGNGTRLTVT.